The present entry profiles one T cell receptor (beta chain) with its context. CDR3 length: 16 amino acids. V was shortened by 4 bases and J by 2 bases, with 16 bases between the two germline ends. Germline V gene data show CDR1 as SGDLS and CDR2 as YYNGEE. The source of the sample is a study of T cell clonotyping in hematopoietic cell transplantation. Study information: Recipient samples before transplant were obtained post-cytoreduction.

Some clones are missing from TCRdb's copy, which holds only in-frame ones; the method was immunoSEQ multiplex PCR. Of fewer than 100,000 clones in the sample, 90% to 97% were seen once. Time point given: recipient sample about 28 days before transplant, after cytoreduction. The TCR comes from a woman in her forties or fifties with acute myeloid leukemia. Some clones in this sample may be carry-over from other donors' samples. The specimen was peripheral blood mononuclear cells, collected before stem cell transplant. The genes are TRBV9 and TRBJ1-3; D is undetermined. The CDR3 DNA follows: TGTGCCAGCAGCCCACAGATAGGCTTCCCTGGAAACACCATATATTTT. Amino acids: CASSPQIGFPGNTIYF.